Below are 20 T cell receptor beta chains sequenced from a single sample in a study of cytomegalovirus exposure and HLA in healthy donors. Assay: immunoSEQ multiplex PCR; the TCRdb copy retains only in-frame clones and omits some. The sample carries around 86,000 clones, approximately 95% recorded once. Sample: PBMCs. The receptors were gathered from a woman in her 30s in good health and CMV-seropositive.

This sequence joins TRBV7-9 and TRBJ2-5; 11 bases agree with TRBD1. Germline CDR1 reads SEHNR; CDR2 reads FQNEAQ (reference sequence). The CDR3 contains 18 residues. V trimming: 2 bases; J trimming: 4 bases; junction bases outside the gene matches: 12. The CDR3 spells CASSLWLGTGGMGETQYF. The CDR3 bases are TGTGCCAGCAGCTTATGGCTGGGGACAGGGGGAATGGGAGAGACCCAGTACTTC.

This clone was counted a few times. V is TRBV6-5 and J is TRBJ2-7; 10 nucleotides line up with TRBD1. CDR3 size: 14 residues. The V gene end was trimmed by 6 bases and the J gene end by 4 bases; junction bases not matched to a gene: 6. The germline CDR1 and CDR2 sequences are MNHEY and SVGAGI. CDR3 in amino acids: CASRMGQGFYEQYF. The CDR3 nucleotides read TGTGCCAGCAGAATGGGACAGGGGTTTTACGAGCAGTACTTC.

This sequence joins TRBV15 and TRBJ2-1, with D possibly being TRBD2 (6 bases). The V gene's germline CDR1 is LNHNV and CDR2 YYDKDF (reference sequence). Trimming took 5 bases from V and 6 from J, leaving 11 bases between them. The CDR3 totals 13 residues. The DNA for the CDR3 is TGTGCCACCAGCGACCGGGACTTCAATGAGCAGTTCTTC. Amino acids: CATSDRDFNEQFF.

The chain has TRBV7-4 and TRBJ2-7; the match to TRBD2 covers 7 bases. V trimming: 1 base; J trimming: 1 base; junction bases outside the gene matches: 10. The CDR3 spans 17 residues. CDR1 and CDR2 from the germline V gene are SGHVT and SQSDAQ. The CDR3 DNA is TGTGCCAGCAGCTTAGGTCTCGAACTACTAGCGTCCTACGAGCAGTACTTC. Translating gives CASSLGLELLASYEQYF.

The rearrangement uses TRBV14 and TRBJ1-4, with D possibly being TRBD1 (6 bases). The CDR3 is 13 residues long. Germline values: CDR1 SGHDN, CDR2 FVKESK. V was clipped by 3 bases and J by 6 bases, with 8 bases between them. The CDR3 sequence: CASSQGAYEKLFF. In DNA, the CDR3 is TGTGCCAGCAGCCAGGGGGCCTATGAAAAACTGTTTTTT.

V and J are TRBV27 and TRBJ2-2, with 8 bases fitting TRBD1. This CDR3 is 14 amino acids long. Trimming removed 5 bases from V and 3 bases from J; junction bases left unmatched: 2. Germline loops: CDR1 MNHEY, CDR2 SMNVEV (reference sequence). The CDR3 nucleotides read TGTGCCAGCAGTACAGGGGGTTACACCGGGGAGCTGTTTTTT. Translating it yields CASSTGGYTGELFF.

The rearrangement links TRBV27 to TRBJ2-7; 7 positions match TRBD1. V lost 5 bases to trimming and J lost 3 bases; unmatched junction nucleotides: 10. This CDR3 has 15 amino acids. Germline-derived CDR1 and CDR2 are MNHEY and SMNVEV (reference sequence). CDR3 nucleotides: TGTGCCAGCAGTCTACAGGGGACCGAGAGCTACGAGCAGTACTTC. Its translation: CASSLQGTESYEQYF.

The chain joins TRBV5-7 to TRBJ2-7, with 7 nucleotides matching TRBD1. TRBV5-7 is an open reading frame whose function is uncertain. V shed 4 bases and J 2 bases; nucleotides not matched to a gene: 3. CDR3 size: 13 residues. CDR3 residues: CASSRTGAYEQYF. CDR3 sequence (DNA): TGTGCCAGCAGCCGGACAGGAGCCTACGAGCAGTACTTC.

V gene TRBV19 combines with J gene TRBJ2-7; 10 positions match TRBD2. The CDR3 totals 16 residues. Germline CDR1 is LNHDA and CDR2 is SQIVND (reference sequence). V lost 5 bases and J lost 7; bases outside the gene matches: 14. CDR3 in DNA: TGTGCCAGTAGTTACTCTGGAGCGGGAGGGCCTAGGGAGCAGTACTTC. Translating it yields CASSYSGAGGPREQYF.

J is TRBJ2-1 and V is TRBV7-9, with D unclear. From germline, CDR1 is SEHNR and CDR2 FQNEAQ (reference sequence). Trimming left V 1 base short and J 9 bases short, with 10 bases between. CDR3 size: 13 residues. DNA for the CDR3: TGTGCCAGCAGCTTAGGTGAGGTAGGTGAGCAGTTCTTC. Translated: CASSLGEVGEQFF.

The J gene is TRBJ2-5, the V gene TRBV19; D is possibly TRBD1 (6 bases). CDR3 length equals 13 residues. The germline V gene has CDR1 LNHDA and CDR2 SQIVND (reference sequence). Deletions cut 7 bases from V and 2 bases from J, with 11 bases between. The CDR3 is CASTRTEQETQYF. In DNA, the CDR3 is TGTGCCAGTACTCGGACAGAGCAAGAGACCCAGTACTTC.

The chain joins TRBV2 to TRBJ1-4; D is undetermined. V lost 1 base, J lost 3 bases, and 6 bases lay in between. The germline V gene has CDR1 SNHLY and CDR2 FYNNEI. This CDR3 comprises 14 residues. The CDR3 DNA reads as TGTGCCAGCAGTGAAGGGGCCTCTAATGAAAAACTGTTTTTT. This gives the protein CASSEGASNEKLFF.

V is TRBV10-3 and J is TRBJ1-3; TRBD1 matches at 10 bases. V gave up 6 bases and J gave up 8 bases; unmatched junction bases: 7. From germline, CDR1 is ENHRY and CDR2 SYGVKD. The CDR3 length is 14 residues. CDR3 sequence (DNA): TGTGCCATCAGGACGGGGGACAGGGGTGACACCATATATTTT. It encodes CAIRTGDRGDTIYF.

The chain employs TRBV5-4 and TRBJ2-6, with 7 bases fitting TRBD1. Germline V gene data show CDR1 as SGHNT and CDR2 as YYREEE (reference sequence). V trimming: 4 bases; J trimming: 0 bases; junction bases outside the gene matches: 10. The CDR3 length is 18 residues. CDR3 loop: CASSPGQETSSGANVLTF. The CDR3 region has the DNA TGTGCCAGCAGCCCAGGACAGGAAACTTCCTCTGGGGCCAACGTCCTGACTTTC.

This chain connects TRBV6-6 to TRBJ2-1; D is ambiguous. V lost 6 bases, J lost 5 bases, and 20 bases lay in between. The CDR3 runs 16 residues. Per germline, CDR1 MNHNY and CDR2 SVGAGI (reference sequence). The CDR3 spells CASSHDRVLDDNEQFF. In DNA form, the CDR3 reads TGTGCCAGCAGCCACGACCGCGTTCTAGATGACAATGAGCAGTTCTTC.

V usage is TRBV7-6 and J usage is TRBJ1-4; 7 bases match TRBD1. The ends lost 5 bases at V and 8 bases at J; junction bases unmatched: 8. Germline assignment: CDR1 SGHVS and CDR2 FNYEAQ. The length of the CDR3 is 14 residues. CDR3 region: CASSPTGTDEKLFF. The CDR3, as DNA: TGTGCCAGCAGCCCTACCGGGACAGACGAAAAACTGTTTTTT. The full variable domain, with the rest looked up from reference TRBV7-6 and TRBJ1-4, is GAGVSQSPRYKVTKRGQDVALRCDPISGHVSLYWYRQALGQGPEFLTYFNYEAQQDKSGLPNDRFSAERPEGSISTLTIQRTEQRDSAMYRCASSPTGTDEKLFFGSGTQLSVL.

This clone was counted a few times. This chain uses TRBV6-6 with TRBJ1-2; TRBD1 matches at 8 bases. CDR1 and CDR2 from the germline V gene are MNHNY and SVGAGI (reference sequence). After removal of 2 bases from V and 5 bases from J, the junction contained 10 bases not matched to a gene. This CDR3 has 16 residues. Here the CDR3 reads CASSYLGTGPLYGYTF. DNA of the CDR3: TGTGCCAGCAGTTACCTTGGGACAGGACCCCTTTATGGCTACACCTTC.

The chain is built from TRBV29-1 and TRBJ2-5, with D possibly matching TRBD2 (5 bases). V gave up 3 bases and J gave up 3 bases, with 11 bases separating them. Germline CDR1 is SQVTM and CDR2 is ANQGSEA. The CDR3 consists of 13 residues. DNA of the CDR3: TGCAGCGTTGATGAGGGAAGTGAAGAGACCCAGTACTTC. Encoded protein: CSVDEGSEETQYF.

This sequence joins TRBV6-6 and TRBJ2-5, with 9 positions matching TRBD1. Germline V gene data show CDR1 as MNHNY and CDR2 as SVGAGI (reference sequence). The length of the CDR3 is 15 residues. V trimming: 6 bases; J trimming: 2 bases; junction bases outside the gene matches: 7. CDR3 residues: CASRDRGQGQETQYF. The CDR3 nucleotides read TGTGCCAGCAGGGACAGGGGTCAGGGGCAAGAGACCCAGTACTTC.

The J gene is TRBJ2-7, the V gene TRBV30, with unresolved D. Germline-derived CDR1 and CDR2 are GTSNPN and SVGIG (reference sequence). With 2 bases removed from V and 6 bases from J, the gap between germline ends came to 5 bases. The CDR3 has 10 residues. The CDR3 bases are TGTGCCTGGAGTCAGTCCGAGCAGTACTTC. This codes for CAWSQSEQYF.